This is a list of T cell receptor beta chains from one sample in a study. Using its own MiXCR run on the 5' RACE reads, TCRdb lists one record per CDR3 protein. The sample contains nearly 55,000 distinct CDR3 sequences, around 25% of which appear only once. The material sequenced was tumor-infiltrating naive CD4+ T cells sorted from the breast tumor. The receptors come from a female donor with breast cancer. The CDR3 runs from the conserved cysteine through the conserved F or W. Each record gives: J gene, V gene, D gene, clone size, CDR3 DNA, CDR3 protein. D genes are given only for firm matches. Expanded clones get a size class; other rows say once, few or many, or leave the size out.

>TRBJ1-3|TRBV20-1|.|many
TGCAGTGCTAGATCCCCCAGGGGAGACACCATATATTTT
CSARSPRGDTIYF
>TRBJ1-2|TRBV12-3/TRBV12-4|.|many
TGTGCCAGCAGTCGCGGACCAATATATGGCTACACCTTC
CASSRGPIYGYTF
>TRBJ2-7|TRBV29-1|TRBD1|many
TGCAGCGCCTCCCGGGACAGCCACTCCTACGAGCAGTACTTC
CSASRDSHSYEQYF
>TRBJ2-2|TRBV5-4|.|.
TGTGCCAGCAGCACAACTAGGGACACCGGGGAGCTGTTTTTT
CASSTTRDTGELFF
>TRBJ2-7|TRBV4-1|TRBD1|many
TGCGCCAGCAGCCAGGCCTCGACAGGGAAATTGGGGGAGCAGTACTTC
CASSQASTGKLGEQYF
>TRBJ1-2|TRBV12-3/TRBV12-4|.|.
TGTGCCAGCAGTCCTGGGAAGGGGTGGGAATTCTATGGCTACACCTTC
CASSPGKGWEFYGYTF
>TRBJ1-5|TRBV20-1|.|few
TGCAGTGCCGCGACGGGGCGGGTGGGGTTGGAGCCCCAGCATTTT
CSAATGRVGLEPQHF
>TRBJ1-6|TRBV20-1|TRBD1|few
TGCAGTGCTAGATTATCAGGGGGCGCCTATAATTCACCCCTCCACTTT
CSARLSGGAYNSPLHF
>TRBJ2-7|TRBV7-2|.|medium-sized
TGTGCCAGCAGCTTAGGAGGGATCTCCTACGAGCAGTACTTC
CASSLGGISYEQYF
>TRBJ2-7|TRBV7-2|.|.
TGTGCCAGCAGCTTTTACAGGTCGTCCTACGAGCAGTACTTC
CASSFYRSSYEQYF
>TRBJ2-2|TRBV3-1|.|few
TGTGCCAGCGGACAGCTAGCCGCCGGGGAGCTGTTTTTT
CASGQLAAGELFF
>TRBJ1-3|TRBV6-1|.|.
TGTGCCAGCAGTACCCTCGGAAACACCATATATTTT
CASSTLGNTIYF
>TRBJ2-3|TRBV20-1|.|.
TGCAGTGCTAGTAGGGTCACAGATACGCAGTATTTT
CSASRVTDTQYF
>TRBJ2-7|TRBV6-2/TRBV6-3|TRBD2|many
TGTGCCAGCAGACCTCGACTAGCGGGAGTTTACGAGCAGTACTTC
CASRPRLAGVYEQYF
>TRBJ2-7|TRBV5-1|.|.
TGCGCCAGCAGCTCGTCGAGCTCCACTGGGGGAGAGCAGTACTTC
CASSSSSSTGGEQYF